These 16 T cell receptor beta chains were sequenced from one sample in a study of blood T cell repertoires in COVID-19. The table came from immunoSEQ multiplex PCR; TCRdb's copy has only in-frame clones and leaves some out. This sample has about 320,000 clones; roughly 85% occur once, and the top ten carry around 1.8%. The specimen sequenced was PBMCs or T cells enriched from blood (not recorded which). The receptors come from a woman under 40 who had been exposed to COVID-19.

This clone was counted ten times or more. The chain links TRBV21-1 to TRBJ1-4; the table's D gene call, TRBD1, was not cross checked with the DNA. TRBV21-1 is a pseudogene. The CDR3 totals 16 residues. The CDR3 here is CASSSWRQDPNEKLFF. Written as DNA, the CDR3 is TGTGCCAGCAGCAGCTGGAGACAGGACCCCAATGAAAAACTGTTTTTT.

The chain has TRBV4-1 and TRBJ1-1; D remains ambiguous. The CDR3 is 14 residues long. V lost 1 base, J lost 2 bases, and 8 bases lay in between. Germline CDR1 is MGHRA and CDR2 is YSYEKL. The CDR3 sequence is CASSQVLSNTEAFF. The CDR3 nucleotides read TGCGCCAGCAGCCAAGTCCTGAGTAACACTGAAGCTTTCTTT.

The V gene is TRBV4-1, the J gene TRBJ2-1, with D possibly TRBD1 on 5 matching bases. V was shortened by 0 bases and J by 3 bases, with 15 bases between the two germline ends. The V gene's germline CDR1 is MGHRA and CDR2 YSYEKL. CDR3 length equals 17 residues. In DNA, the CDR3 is TGCGCCAGCAGCCAAGATCTTTTCGATAGGGGCTACAATGAGCAGTTCTTC. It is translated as CASSQDLFDRGYNEQFF.

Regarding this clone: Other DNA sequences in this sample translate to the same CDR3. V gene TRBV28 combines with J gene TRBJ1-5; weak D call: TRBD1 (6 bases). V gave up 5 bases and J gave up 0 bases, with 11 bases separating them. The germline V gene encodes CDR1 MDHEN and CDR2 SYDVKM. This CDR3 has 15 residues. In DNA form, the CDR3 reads TGTGCCAGCAGTCTGACAGGAGGTAGCAATCAGCCCCAGCATTTT. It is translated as CASSLTGGSNQPQHF.

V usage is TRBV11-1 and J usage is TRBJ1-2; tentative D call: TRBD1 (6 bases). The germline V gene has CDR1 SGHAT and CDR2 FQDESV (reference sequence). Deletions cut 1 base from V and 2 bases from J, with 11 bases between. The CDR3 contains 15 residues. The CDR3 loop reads CASSLERGQNYGYTF. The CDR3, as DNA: TGTGCCAGCAGCTTAGAGCGGGGACAAAACTATGGCTACACCTTC.

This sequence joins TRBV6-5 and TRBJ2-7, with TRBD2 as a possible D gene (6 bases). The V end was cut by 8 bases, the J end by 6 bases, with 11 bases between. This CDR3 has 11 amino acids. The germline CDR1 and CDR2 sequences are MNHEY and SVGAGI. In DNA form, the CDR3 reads TGTGCCAGCGCCCTGGGAGGCGAGCAGTACTTC. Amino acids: CASALGGEQYF.

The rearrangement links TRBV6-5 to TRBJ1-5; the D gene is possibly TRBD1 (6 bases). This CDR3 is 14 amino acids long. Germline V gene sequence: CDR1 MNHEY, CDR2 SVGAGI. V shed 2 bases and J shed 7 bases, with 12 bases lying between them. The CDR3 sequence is CASSYPGEQQPQHF. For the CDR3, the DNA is TGTGCCAGCAGTTACCCAGGGGAGCAGCAGCCCCAGCATTTT.

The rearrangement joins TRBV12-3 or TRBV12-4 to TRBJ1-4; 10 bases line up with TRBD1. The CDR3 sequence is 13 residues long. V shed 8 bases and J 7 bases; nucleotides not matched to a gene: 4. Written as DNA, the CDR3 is TGTGCCAGCTCGGGACAGGGGAGTGAAAAACTGTTTTTT. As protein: CASSGQGSEKLFF.

Written as DNA, the CDR3 is TGTGCCAGCAGTTTACTAGCGGGAGTAGTCAATGAGCAGTTCTTC. Translated: CASSLLAGVVNEQFF. The genes are TRBV28 and TRBJ2-1, with 10 bases lining up with TRBD2. V lost 2 bases and J lost 6; bases outside the gene matches: 4. The CDR3 runs to 15 residues. Germline CDR1 and CDR2: MDHEN and SYDVKM.

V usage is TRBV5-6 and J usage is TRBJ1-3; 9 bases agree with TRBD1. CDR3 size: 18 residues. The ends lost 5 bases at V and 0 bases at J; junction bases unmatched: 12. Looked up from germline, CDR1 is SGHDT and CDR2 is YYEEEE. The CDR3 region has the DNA TGTGCCAGCAGTCTTGGGGACAGGGAAAGATCCTCTGGAAACACCATATATTTT. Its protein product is CASSLGDRERSSGNTIYF.

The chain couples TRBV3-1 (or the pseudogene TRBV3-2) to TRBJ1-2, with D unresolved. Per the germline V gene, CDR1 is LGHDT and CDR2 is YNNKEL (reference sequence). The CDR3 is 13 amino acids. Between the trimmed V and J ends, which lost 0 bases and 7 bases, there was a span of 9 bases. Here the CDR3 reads CASSQDRGAGYTF. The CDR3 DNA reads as TGTGCCAGCAGCCAAGATCGGGGAGCTGGCTACACCTTC.

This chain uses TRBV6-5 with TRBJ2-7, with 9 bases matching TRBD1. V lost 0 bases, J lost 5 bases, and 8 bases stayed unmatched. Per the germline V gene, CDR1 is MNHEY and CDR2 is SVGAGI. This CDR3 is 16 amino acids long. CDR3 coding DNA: TGTGCCAGCAGTTACTCCCCGACAGGGGGGGAGGACGAGCAGTACTTC. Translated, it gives CASSYSPTGGEDEQYF.

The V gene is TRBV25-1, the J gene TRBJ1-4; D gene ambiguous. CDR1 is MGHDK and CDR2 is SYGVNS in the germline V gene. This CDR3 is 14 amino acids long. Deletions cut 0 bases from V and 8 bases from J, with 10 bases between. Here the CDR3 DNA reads TGTGCCAGCAGTGAATATACTAGTGGGGAAAAACTGTTTTTT. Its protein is CASSEYTSGEKLFF.

As DNA, the CDR3 is TGTGCCAGCACTTATCAGGGGAGCTCCTACAATGAGCAGTTCTTC. Translation gives CASTYQGSSYNEQFF. V is TRBV2 and J is TRBJ2-1, with D perhaps matching TRBD1 (6 bases). This CDR3 has 15 amino acids. V was cut by 7 bases and J by 0 bases, with 13 bases left in between. Germline CDR1 and CDR2: SNHLY and FYNNEI. Full variable domain (remainder filled in from reference TRBV2 and TRBJ2-1): EPEVTQTPSHQVTQMGQEVILRCVPISNHLYFYWYRQILGQKVEFLVSFYNNEISEKSEIFDDQFSVERPDGSNFTLKIRSTKLEDSAMYFCASTYQGSSYNEQFFGPGTRLTVL.

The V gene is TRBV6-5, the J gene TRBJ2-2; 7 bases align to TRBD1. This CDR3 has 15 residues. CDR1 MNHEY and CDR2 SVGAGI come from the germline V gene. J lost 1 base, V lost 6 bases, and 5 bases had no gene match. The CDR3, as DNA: TGTGCCAGCAGGACGAGACAGGGGAACACCGGGGAGCTGTTTTTT. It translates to CASRTRQGNTGELFF.

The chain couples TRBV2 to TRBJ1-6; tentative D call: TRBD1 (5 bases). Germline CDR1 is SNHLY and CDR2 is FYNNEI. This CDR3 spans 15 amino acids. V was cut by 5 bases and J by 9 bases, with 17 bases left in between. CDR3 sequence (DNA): TGTGCCAGCAGTTTCAGGGACTCGGGGGGTTCACCCCTCCACTTT. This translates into CASSFRDSGGSPLHF.